This T cell receptor (beta chain) is from a study of technical replicates of blood from a few donors. This CDR3 region has 13 residues. The V and J ends lost 4 bases and 3 bases, in that order; junction bases with no gene match: 2. Germline CDR1 MNHEY, CDR2 SMNVEV (reference sequence). Assay: immunoSEQ multiplex PCR; the TCRdb copy retains only in-frame clones and omits some. The sample lists nearly 90,000 clones; around 93% were seen once. This TCR derives from a human donor in good health. V gene TRBV27 combines with J gene TRBJ2-5, with 7 bases lining up with TRBD1. Material: T cells isolated from PBMCs. The CDR3 DNA is TGTGCCAGCAGTTGGCAGGGGGAAGAGACCCAGTACTTC. This translates into CASSWQGEETQYF.